Included here is one T cell receptor beta chain sequence, with context. The study sequenced TCR beta in blood CD8+ and CD4+ T cells. Controls were drawn from healthy donors and were matched for age and sex. FACS was used to enrich TEMRA cells, whereas the CD8+ and CD4+ T cells were obtained by negative isolation. The data were obtained in a study of CD8 T cells in Susac syndrome. With random hexamers, 0.5 to 1 ug RNA was reverse transcribed. One entry per CDR3 protein, called by TCRdb with MiXCR from the immunoSEQ multiplex PCR reads. The sample has around 140,000 distinct CDR3 sequences; 94% are singletons. CDR3 length equals 12 residues. Trimming removed 3 bases from V and 9 bases from J; junction bases left unmatched: 2. Germline CDR1 SGHTA, CDR2 FQGNSA.

This clonotype was sampled from a human donor in good health. The sequencing input was CD4+ T cells from PBMCs. This rearrangement joins TRBV7-2 to TRBJ2-4, with 7 bases lining up with TRBD1. Here the CDR3 DNA reads TGTGCCAGCAGCTTCCGGGACAGCATTCAGTACTTC. It translates to CASSFRDSIQYF.